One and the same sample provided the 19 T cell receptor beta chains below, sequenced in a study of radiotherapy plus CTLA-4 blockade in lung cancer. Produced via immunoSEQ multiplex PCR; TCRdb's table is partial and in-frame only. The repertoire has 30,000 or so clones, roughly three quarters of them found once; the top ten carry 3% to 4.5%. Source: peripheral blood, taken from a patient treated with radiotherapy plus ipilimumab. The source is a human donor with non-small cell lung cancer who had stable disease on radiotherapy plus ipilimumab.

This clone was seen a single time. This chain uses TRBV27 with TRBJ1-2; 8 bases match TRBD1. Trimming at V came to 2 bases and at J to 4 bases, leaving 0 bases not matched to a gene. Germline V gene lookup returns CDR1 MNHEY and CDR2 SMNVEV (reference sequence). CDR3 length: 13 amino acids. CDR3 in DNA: TGTGCCAGCAGTTTAGACAGGGGCTATGGCTACACCTTC. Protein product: CASSLDRGYGYTF.

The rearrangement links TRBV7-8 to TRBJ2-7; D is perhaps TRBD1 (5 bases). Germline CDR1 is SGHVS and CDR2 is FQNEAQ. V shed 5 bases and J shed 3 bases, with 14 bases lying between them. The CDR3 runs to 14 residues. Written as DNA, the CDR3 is TGTGCCAGCAGCGCCCGGACATCAGGCTACGAGCAGTACTTC. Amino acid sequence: CASSARTSGYEQYF.

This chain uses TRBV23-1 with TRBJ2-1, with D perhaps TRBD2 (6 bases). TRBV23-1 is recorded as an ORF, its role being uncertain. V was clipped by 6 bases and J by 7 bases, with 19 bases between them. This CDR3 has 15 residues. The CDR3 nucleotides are TGCGCCAGCAGACGTATAGAGATAGGAGGGAATGAGCAGTTCTTC. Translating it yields CASRRIEIGGNEQFF.

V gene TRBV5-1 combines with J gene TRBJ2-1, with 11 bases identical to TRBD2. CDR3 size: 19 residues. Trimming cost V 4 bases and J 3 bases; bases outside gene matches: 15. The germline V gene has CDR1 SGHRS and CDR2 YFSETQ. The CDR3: CASSLGWGTGTSGYNEQFF. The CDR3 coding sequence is TGCGCCAGCAGCCTTGGCTGGGGAACCGGGACTAGCGGCTACAATGAGCAGTTCTTC.

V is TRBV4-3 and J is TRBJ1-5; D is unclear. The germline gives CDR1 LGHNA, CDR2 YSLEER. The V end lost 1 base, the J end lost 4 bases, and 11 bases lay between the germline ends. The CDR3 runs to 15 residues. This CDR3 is CASSQGVVGNQPQHF. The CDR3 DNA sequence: TGCGCCAGCAGCCAAGGGGTCGTAGGGAATCAGCCCCAGCATTTT.

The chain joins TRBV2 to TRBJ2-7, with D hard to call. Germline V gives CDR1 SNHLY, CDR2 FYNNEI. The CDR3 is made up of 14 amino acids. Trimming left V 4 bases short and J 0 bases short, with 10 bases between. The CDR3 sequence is CASSVVLSSYEQYF. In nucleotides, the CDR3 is TGTGCCAGCAGTGTTGTGTTAAGCTCCTACGAGCAGTACTTC.

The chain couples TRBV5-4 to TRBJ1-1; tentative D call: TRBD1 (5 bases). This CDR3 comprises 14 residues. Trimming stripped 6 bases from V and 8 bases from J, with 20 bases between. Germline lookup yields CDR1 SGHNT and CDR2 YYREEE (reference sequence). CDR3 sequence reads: CASTTPGLWAEAFF. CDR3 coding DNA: TGTGCCAGCACCACCCCAGGGTTATGGGCGGAAGCTTTCTTT.

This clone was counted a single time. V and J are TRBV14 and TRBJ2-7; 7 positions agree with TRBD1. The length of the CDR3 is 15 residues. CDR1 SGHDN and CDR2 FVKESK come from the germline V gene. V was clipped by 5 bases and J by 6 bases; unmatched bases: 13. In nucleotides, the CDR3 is TGTGCCAGCAGCGTAAGGGGAAGGGGGCCCGGCGAGCAGTACTTC. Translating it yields CASSVRGRGPGEQYF.

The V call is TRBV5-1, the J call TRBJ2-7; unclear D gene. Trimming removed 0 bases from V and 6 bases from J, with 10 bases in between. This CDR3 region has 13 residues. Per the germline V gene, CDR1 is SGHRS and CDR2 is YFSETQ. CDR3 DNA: TGCGCCAGCAGCTTGGTACCTGGGGTCGAGCAGTACTTC. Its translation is CASSLVPGVEQYF. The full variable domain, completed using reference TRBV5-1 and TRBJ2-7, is KAGVTQTPRYLIKTRGQQVTLSCSPISGHRSVSWYQQTPGQGLQFLFEYFSETQRNKGNFPGRFSGRQFSNSRSEMNVSTLELGDSALYLCASSLVPGVEQYFGPGTRLTVT.

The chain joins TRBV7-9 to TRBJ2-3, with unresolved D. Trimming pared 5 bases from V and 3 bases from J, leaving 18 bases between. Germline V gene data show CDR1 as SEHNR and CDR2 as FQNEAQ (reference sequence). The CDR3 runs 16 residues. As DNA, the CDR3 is TGTGCCAGCAGCCCTTCGGCTGGGATGGGTACAGATACGCAGTATTTT. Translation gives CASSPSAGMGTDTQYF.

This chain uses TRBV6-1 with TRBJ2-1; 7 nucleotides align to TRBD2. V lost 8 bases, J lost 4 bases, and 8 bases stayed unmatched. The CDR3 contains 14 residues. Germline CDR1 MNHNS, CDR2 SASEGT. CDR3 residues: CASLGGGSYNEQFF. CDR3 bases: TGTGCCAGCCTCGGCGGGGGATCATACAATGAGCAGTTCTTC.

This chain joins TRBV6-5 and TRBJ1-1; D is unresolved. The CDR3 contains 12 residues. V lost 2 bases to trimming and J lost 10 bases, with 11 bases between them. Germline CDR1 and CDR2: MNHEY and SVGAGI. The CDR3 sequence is CASSYQPGPAFF. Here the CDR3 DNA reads TGTGCCAGCAGTTACCAGCCAGGCCCAGCTTTCTTT.

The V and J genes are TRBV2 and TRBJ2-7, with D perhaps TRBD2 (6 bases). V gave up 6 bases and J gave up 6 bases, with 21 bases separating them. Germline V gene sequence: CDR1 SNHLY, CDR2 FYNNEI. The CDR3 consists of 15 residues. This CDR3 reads CASRYGRSSIREQYF. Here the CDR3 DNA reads TGTGCCAGCAGATACGGGAGAAGCTCTATTCGCGAGCAGTACTTC.

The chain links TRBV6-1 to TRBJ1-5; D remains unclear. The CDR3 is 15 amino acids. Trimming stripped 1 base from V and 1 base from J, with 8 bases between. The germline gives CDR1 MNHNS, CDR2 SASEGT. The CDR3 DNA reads TGTGCCAGCAGTGAAGAGGGATTGAGCAATCAGCCCCAGCATTTT. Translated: CASSEEGLSNQPQHF.

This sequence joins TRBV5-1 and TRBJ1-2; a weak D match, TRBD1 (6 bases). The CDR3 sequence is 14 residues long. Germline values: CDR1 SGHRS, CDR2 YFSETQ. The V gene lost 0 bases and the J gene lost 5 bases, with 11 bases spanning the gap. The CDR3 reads CASSLDGGAYGYTF. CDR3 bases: TGCGCCAGCAGCTTGGATGGGGGGGCATATGGCTACACCTTC.

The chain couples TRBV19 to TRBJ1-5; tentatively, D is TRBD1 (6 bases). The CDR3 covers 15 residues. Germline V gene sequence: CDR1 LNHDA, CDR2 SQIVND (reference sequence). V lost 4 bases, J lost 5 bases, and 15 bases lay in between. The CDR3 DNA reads TGTGCCAGTAGTAATTCGCCACAGGGTTATCAGCCCCAGCATTTT. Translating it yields CASSNSPQGYQPQHF.

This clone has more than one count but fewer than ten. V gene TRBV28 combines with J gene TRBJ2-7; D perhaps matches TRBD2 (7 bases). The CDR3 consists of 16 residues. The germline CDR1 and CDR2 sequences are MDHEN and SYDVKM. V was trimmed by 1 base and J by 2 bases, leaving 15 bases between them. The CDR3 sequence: CASSLFGGLKAYEQYF. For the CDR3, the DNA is TGTGCCAGCAGTTTATTCGGGGGGCTAAAGGCCTACGAGCAGTACTTC.

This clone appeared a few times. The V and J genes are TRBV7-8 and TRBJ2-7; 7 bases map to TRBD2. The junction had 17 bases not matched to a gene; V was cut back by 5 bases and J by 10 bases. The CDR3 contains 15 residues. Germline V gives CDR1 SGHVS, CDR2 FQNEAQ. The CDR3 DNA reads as TGTGCCAGCAGCATTTTTAGCGGGCGCCCTACGACACAGTACTTC. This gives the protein CASSIFSGRPTTQYF.

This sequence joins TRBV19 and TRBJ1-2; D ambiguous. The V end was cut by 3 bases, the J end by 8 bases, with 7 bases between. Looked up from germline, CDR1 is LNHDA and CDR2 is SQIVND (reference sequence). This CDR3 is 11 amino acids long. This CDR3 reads CASSMGKGYTF. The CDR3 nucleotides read TGTGCCAGTAGTATGGGGAAGGGCTACACCTTC.